This T cell receptor (beta chain) was sequenced for a study of immune cell composition in non-small cell lung cancer. Study-level findings and limits: Overall clonality, unlike maximal tumour-associated clone frequency, did not predict TIL reactivity.

The CDR3 consists of 14 residues. Germline-derived CDR1 and CDR2 are SQVTM and ANQGSEA. V shed 3 bases and J 2 bases; nucleotides not matched to a gene: 5. The normal lung sample lay at least 3 cm, and maximally far, from the tumour. For this clone: The antigen remains unidentified.

The assay was immunoSEQ multiplex PCR, and TCRdb's table has in-frame clones only and misses some. The sample includes 5,000 to 7,000 clones, more than 70% seen only once; the top ten take roughly 6%. The receptor's source is a human donor with non-small cell lung cancer. The rearrangement uses TRBV29-1 and TRBJ2-5; TRBD1 matches at 8 bases. What was sequenced was non-adjacent lung tissue. The CDR3 protein is CSVDKDRAQETQYF. The CDR3 nucleotides are TGCAGCGTTGACAAGGACAGGGCACAAGAGACCCAGTACTTC.